Below are 10 T cell receptor beta chains sequenced from a single sample in a study of lymphopenia after photon versus proton radiotherapy. Using immunoSEQ multiplex PCR, the repertoire was profiled, and TCRdb retains in-frame clones only, with some absent. The repertoire holds about 40,000 clones, with about 86% as singletons. The material sequenced was peripheral blood, taken from a patient treated with proton-based radiotherapy. These receptors were taken from an older woman with pancreatic cancer. Some clones in this sample may be carry-over from other donors' samples.

This chain uses TRBV7-2 with TRBJ2-7; D is ambiguous. The CDR3 is 18 amino acids. Germline CDR1 and CDR2: SGHTA and FQGNSA. V was shortened by 3 bases and J by 0 bases, with 21 bases between the two germline ends. In DNA form, the CDR3 reads TGTGCCAGCAGCTTCCAATCCTCTGGACCTACGAGCTCCTACGAGCAGTACTTC. Amino acids: CASSFQSSGPTSSYEQYF.

The CDR3 reads CASRLDRENTEAFF. The CDR3 coding sequence is TGTGCCAGCAGATTAGACAGGGAGAACACTGAAGCTTTCTTT. The chain employs TRBV5-5 and TRBJ1-1, with TRBD1 identical over 7 bases. Germline CDR1 reads SGHKS; CDR2 reads YYEKEE (reference sequence). V trimming: 5 bases; J trimming: 1 base; junction bases outside the gene matches: 5. The CDR3 consists of 14 residues.

Points on this clone: Other DNA sequences in this specimen translate into the identical CDR3. The rearrangement links TRBV4-3 to TRBJ2-1, with D unclear. Germline lookup yields CDR1 LGHNA and CDR2 YSLEER. The V and J ends lost 1 base and 0 bases respectively, with 10 bases between them. This CDR3 has 16 amino acids. The CDR3, as DNA: TGCGCCAGCAGCCAAGCGAGCATGAGCTCCTACAATGAGCAGTTCTTC. It yields the protein CASSQASMSSYNEQFF.

The chain joins TRBV2 to TRBJ1-5, with D uncertain. Germline lookup yields CDR1 SNHLY and CDR2 FYNNEI. There are 16 residues in the CDR3. V lost 5 bases to trimming and J lost 4 bases, with 18 bases between them. CDR3 region: CASSYENALGNQPQHF. The CDR3 DNA is TGTGCCAGCAGTTACGAAAACGCCTTAGGGAATCAGCCCCAGCATTTT.

The chain is built from TRBV29-1 and TRBJ1-3; D is possibly TRBD1 (5 bases). Germline CDR1 reads SQVTM; CDR2 reads ANQGSEA. The CDR3 has 13 residues. The ends were cut back, 2 bases at V and 2 bases at J, with 7 bases in the middle. The CDR3 DNA reads as TGCAGCGTTGAAAAGGACACTGGAAACACCATATATTTT. Translating gives CSVEKDTGNTIYF.

CDR3 residues: CASSLGRTEETQYF. DNA for the CDR3: TGTGCCAGCAGCTTGGGCAGGACGGAGGAGACCCAGTACTTC. The genes are TRBV5-5 and TRBJ2-5; no clear D gene. CDR3 size: 14 residues. Deletions cut 0 bases from V and 5 bases from J, with 11 bases between. Per germline, CDR1 SGHKS and CDR2 YYEKEE (reference sequence).

The gene calls are TRBV4-3 and TRBJ1-4, with TRBD1 matching 9 bases. The CDR3 has 15 amino acids. After removal of 2 bases from V and 6 bases from J, the junction contained 4 bases not matched to a gene. The germline V gene encodes CDR1 LGHNA and CDR2 YSLEER. The CDR3 is CASSQRGQGYEKLFF. In DNA, the CDR3 is TGCGCCAGCAGCCAACGCGGACAGGGGTATGAAAAACTGTTTTTT.

V and J are TRBV28 and TRBJ1-2; tentatively, D is TRBD1 (5 bases). CDR1 and CDR2 (germline): MDHEN, SYDVKM. Trimming took off 6 bases at V and 6 bases at J, with 20 bases between the two ends. This CDR3 is 15 amino acids long. The CDR3 loop reads CASRNGDRKKDGYTF. CDR3 nucleotide sequence: TGTGCCAGCAGAAACGGGGACCGCAAAAAGGATGGCTACACCTTC.

The chain couples TRBV27 to TRBJ2-5, with 12 bases matching TRBD1. V trimming: 4 bases; J trimming: 3 bases; junction bases outside the gene matches: 6. In germline, CDR1 is MNHEY, CDR2 SMNVEV (reference sequence). The CDR3 contains 16 residues. The CDR3 DNA is TGTGCCAGCAGTTCGGGGACAGGGGGCTTCAAAGAGACCCAGTACTTC. Translating gives CASSSGTGGFKETQYF.

This clone was detected only a few times. J is TRBJ2-7 and V is TRBV7-2, with 8 bases lining up with TRBD2. V shed 1 base and J 3 bases; nucleotides not matched to a gene: 5. Germline V gene data show CDR1 as SGHTA and CDR2 as FQGNSA. This CDR3 has 15 amino acids. CDR3 sequence (DNA): TGTGCCAGCAGCTTAGGGGTTACTAGCGGCTACGAGCAGTACTTC. Translated, it gives CASSLGVTSGYEQYF.